Presented here are 20 T cell receptor beta chains from one specimen sequenced in a study of T-cell memory formation after mild COVID-19. One entry per CDR3 protein results from TCRdb running MiXCR on the 5' RACE reads. Of a few hundred thousand distinct CDR3 sequences listed, about 20% are singletons. Sequencing input: PBMCs or a T cell subset sorted from them (not recorded which). These receptors were obtained from an adult woman who had mild COVID-19 (a few samples of this study predate the infection). Cell type and time point are not known.

This clonotype was counted between two and nine times. The chain is built from TRBV7-2 and TRBJ1-1; the D gene is possibly TRBD1 (6 bases). CDR1 and CDR2 from the germline V gene are SGHTA and FQGNSA. The CDR3 totals 14 residues. Trimming removed 4 bases at V and 3 bases at J, with 12 bases between. The CDR3 coding sequence is TGTGCCAGCAGCTCTTACAGGGCTTACACTGAAGCTTTCTTT. Protein product: CASSSYRAYTEAFF.

A few counts support this clonotype. Sequence at one end of the junction differs from germline and may be a read error. This chain connects TRBV7-9 to TRBJ2-4; D might be TRBD1 (7 bases). Germline CDR1 SEHNR, CDR2 FQNEAQ (reference sequence). The CDR3 contains 13 residues. CDR3 sequence reads: CASSLAGGTVAHF. CDR3 in DNA: TGTGCCAGCAGCTTAGCTGGGGGGACAGTGGCGCACTTC.

This clonotype appeared many times. The chain joins TRBV12-3 or TRBV12-4 to TRBJ2-1, with TRBD2 identical over 9 bases. V lost 3 bases to trimming and J lost 7 bases; unmatched junction nucleotides: 10. The CDR3 totals 16 residues. CDR3 residues: CASSFSGGGFGNEQFF. CDR3 coding DNA: TGTGCCAGCAGTTTTAGCGGGGGCGGCTTTGGGAATGAGCAGTTCTTC.

This clonotype has a handful of counts. The rearrangement joins TRBV5-1 to TRBJ1-6; TRBD1 is a possible D gene (6 bases). Germline V gene data show CDR1 as SGHRS and CDR2 as YFSETQ. The CDR3 loop spans 14 amino acids. The germline V and J ends were trimmed by 0 bases and 9 bases, with 10 bases remaining between them. In nucleotides, the CDR3 is TGCGCCAGCAGCTTGGGGACAGCCAGTTCACCCCTCCACTTT. It encodes CASSLGTASSPLHF. Drawing the rest from reference TRBV5-1 and TRBJ1-6, the complete variable domain is KAGVTQTPRYLIKTRGQQVTLSCSPISGHRSVSWYQQTPGQGLQFLFEYFSETQRNKGNFPGRFSGRQFSNSRSEMNVSTLELGDSALYLCASSLGTASSPLHFGNGTRLTVT.

The chain uses TRBV20-1 and TRBJ2-5; 11 bases are a match to TRBD2. Germline V gives CDR1 DFQATT, CDR2 SNEGSKA (reference sequence). The CDR3 runs to 14 residues. Germline trimming cut 2 bases from V and 1 base from J; bases unmatched to any gene: 0. Here the CDR3 reads CSARTSGGQETQYF. The CDR3 bases are TGCAGTGCTAGAACTAGCGGGGGCCAAGAGACCCAGTACTTC.

V is TRBV2 and J is TRBJ2-5; D may correspond to TRBD1 or TRBD2 (6 bases each). Germline values: CDR1 SNHLY, CDR2 FYNNEI. The CDR3 consists of 13 residues. V gave up 8 bases and J gave up 9 bases, with 19 bases separating them. The CDR3 coding sequence is TGTGCCAGCGGGGGCCTAACCGGAGGGGCCCAGTACTTC. It codes for CASGGLTGGAQYF.

This clonotype was counted ten times or more. This rearrangement joins TRBV12-3 or TRBV12-4 to TRBJ2-5; 7 bases are shared with TRBD1. The CDR3 consists of 14 residues. With V trimmed by 3 bases and J by 4 bases, 5 bases remained unmatched. DNA for the CDR3: TGTGCCAGCAGTTTCGGCAGGGGGAGAGAGACCCAGTACTTC. Protein sequence: CASSFGRGRETQYF.

This clonotype was seen ten or more times. This sequence joins TRBV2 and TRBJ2-1, with D perhaps matching TRBD2 (6 bases). With 5 bases removed from V and 9 bases from J, the gap between germline ends came to 11 bases. Looked up from germline, CDR1 is SNHLY and CDR2 is FYNNEI. The CDR3 consists of 12 residues. The CDR3 sequence: CASSPLAGEQFF. The CDR3 DNA sequence: TGTGCCAGCAGTCCACTAGCCGGTGAGCAGTTCTTC.

This clonotype showed up just a few times. The V gene is TRBV24-1, the J gene TRBJ1-5; D possibly corresponds to TRBD1 (5 bases). Germline V gives CDR1 KGHDR, CDR2 SFDVKD. The germline V and J ends were trimmed by 9 bases and 1 base, with 12 bases remaining between them. There are 14 residues in the CDR3. The CDR3 nucleotides read TGTGCCACCCGCGGGGCAGGGAGCAATCAGCCCCAGCATTTT. Its translation is CATRGAGSNQPQHF.

This clonotype was detected many times. The J gene is TRBJ1-1, the V gene TRBV12-3 or TRBV12-4; D may be TRBD1 (6 bases). The CDR3 extends over 17 amino acids. Trimming removed 4 bases from V and 1 base from J, with 19 bases in between. In DNA form, the CDR3 reads TGTGCCAGCAGTTGGGCCCCATTGGGGGCTCGGAACACTGAAGCTTTCTTT. Translation: CASSWAPLGARNTEAFF.

The genes are TRBV20-1 and TRBJ2-1; 7 bases map to TRBD1. In germline, CDR1 is DFQATT, CDR2 SNEGSKA (reference sequence). The CDR3 is 14 amino acids. Unmatched junction bases numbered 5, after V lost 4 bases and J lost 2 bases. As DNA, the CDR3 is TGCAGTGCTATCCGGGACAGAGCCTACAATGAGCAGTTCTTC. Translated, it gives CSAIRDRAYNEQFF.

This clonotype came up a few times. The DNA for the CDR3 is TGCAGTGCTAGGTTGGTCCGAAGCTCCTACAATGAGCAGTTCTTC. Protein sequence: CSARLVRSSYNEQFF. This chain connects TRBV20-1 to TRBJ2-1; no reliable D call. Germline lookup yields CDR1 DFQATT and CDR2 SNEGSKA (reference sequence). The CDR3 extends over 15 amino acids. Between the trimmed V and J ends, which lost 3 bases and 0 bases, there was a span of 12 bases.

The V gene is TRBV2, the J gene TRBJ2-7, with D uncertain. Between the trimmed V and J ends, which lost 4 bases and 5 bases, there was a span of 9 bases. CDR3 length equals 12 residues. Germline V lookup: CDR1 SNHLY, CDR2 FYNNEI. CDR3 loop: CASSVRRDEQYF. In DNA, the CDR3 is TGTGCCAGCAGTGTACGACGGGACGAGCAGTACTTC. Looking up the rest from reference TRBV2 and TRBJ2-7 gives the full variable domain: EPEVTQTPSHQVTQMGQEVILRCVPISNHLYFYWYRQILGQKVEFLVSFYNNEISEKSEIFDDQFSVERPDGSNFTLKIRSTKLEDSAMYFCASSVRRDEQYFGPGTRLTVT.

This clonotype has just one count. This sequence joins TRBV7-3 and TRBJ2-3, with D perhaps TRBD2 (5 bases). V was clipped by 5 bases and J by 2 bases, with 14 bases between them. The CDR3 runs 15 residues. CDR1 and CDR2 from the germline V gene are SGHTA and FQGTGA. This chain's CDR3 is CASSRSGGYTDTQYF. DNA of the CDR3: TGTGCCAGCAGCCGATCTGGCGGGTACACAGATACGCAGTATTTT.

This clonotype has at least ten counts. The chain joins TRBV7-2 to TRBJ2-5; D is undetermined. Germline CDR1 is SGHTA and CDR2 is FQGNSA. V lost 0 bases, J lost 3 bases, and 11 bases lay in between. The CDR3 totals 15 residues. The CDR3 here is CASSLAALRKETQYF. The CDR3, as DNA: TGTGCCAGCAGCTTAGCGGCTTTGCGGAAAGAGACCCAGTACTTC.

The rearrangement joins TRBV7-9 to TRBJ2-1, with 10 bases lining up with TRBD2. This CDR3 region has 16 residues. Germline V gene sequence: CDR1 SEHNR, CDR2 FQNEAQ (reference sequence). Trimming took 1 base from V and 6 from J; bases not matched to a gene: 6. The CDR3, as DNA: TGTGCCAGCAGCTTAGAACAGCGGGAGGGCCTCAATGAGCAGTTCTTC. Amino acids: CASSLEQREGLNEQFF. The full variable domain, with the rest looked up from reference TRBV7-9 and TRBJ2-1, is DTGVSQNPRHKITKRGQNVTFRCDPISEHNRLYWYRQTLGQGPEFLTYFQNEAQLEKSRLLSDRFSAERPKGSFSTLEIQRTEQGDSAMYLCASSLEQREGLNEQFFGPGTRLTVL.

In this sample, this clonotype is medium-sized. J is TRBJ2-3 and V is TRBV7-6; 10 bases agree with TRBD2. Germline CDR1 reads SGHVS; CDR2 reads FNYEAQ. V gave up 5 bases and J gave up 3 bases; unmatched junction bases: 5. The CDR3 contains 15 residues. The CDR3 DNA sequence: TGTGCCAGCAGCCCACTAGCGGGAAGAACAGATACGCAGTATTTT. Translating it yields CASSPLAGRTDTQYF.

In this sample, this clonotype turned up a few times. The chain joins TRBV4-2 to TRBJ2-6; D is possibly TRBD1 (5 bases). Looked up from germline, CDR1 is LGHNA and CDR2 is YNFKEQ. V lost 4 bases and J lost 1, with 14 bases in between. This CDR3 has 17 residues. The CDR3 nucleotides are TGTGCCAGCAGCCCTGGGGCGACAGAATCTGGGGCCAACGTCCTGACTTTC. This translates into CASSPGATESGANVLTF.

This chain joins TRBV11-2 and TRBJ2-5; D is unresolved. This CDR3 has 14 residues. The germline V gene has CDR1 SGHAT and CDR2 FQNNGV. Trimming pared 0 bases from V and 3 bases from J, leaving 8 bases between. As DNA, the CDR3 is TGTGCCAGCAGCTTAGATCCCACAGAAGAGACCCAGTACTTC. Residues: CASSLDPTEETQYF.

This clonotype turned up a few times. The J gene is TRBJ2-2, the V gene TRBV24-1; no clear D gene. V lost 5 bases, J lost 5 bases, and 11 bases lay in between. CDR3 size: 14 residues. The germline V gene encodes CDR1 KGHDR and CDR2 SFDVKD. As DNA, the CDR3 is TGTGCCACCAGTGGAAGGGCCGCGACCGGGGAGCTGTTTTTT. It encodes CATSGRAATGELFF.